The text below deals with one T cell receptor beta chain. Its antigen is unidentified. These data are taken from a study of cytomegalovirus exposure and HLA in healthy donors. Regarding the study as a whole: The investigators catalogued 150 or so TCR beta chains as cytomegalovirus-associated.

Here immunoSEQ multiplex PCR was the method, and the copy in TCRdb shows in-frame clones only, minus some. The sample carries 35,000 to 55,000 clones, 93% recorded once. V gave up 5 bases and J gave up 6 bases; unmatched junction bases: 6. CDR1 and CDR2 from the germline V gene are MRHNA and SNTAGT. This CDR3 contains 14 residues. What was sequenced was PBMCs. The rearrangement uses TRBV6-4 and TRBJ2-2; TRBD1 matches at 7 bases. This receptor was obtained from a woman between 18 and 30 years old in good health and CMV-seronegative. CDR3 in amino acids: CASSTTGDAGELFF. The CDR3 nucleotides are TGTGCCAGCAGTACAACAGGGGATGCCGGGGAGCTGTTTTTT.